One and the same sample provided the 17 T cell receptor beta chains below, sequenced in a study of naive and memory T cell subsets. Both TRBC1 and TRBC2 were covered by a beta constant-region primer of two equimolar oligonucleotides. Four rounds of PCR amplified the ligated cDNA using nested alpha and beta constant-region primers plus SP2. One entry per CDR3 protein, called by TCRdb with MiXCR from the UMI-ligation and nested PCR reads. Of under 35,000 distinct CDR3 sequences detected, roughly 18% appear once; the ten largest clones hold less than 3.5%. Source material: effector memory CD4+ T cells from blood. This sample's subset: effector memory, CD45RA- CD27-. The receptors stem from a human donor in good health.

This clonotype was counted only a few times. The J gene is TRBJ2-1, the V gene TRBV6-1, with TRBD2 identical over 9 bases. CDR3 length equals 16 residues. The germline V gene has CDR1 MNHNS and CDR2 SASEGT. The J segment lost 8 bases and the V segment lost 3 bases, leaving 11 bases of the junction unmatched. CDR3 sequence reads: CASSDQPGLAAYEQFF. For the CDR3, the DNA is TGTGCCAGCAGTGATCAGCCGGGACTAGCAGCCTATGAGCAGTTCTTC.

This clonotype was found a few times. V usage is TRBV30 and J usage is TRBJ2-1, with 8 bases lining up with TRBD2. The junction had 10 bases not matched to a gene; V was cut back by 0 bases and J by 3 bases. The CDR3 contains 17 residues. The V gene's germline CDR1 is GTSNPN and CDR2 SVGIG (reference sequence). CDR3 bases: TGTGCCTGGAGTGTACCGCTAGGCGGGAGGTTCTACAATGAGCAGTTCTTC. It specifies CAWSVPLGGRFYNEQFF.

The sample holds many counts of this clonotype. The chain couples TRBV2 to TRBJ1-6, with 7 bases that match TRBD1. The CDR3 runs to 14 residues. V lost 4 bases, J lost 6 bases, and 3 bases stayed unmatched. Germline CDR1 reads SNHLY; CDR2 reads FYNNEI. The CDR3 nucleotides are TGTGCCAGCAGTGTCGACAGGGTTAATTCACCCCTCCACTTT. Protein sequence: CASSVDRVNSPLHF.

This rearrangement joins TRBV29-1 to TRBJ1-1; D is uncertain. The CDR3 is 11 amino acids. Germline CDR1 reads SQVTM; CDR2 reads ANQGSEA. For the CDR3, the DNA is TGCAGGTCGTCAACGGCTACTGAAGCTTTCTTT. It is translated as CRSSTATEAFF.

Concerning this clonotype itself: An end of the junction does not agree with germline; a read error may underlie this. This chain joins TRBV11-2 and TRBJ2-5; D possibly corresponds to TRBD2 (6 bases). This CDR3 spans 12 amino acids. Looked up from germline, CDR1 is SGHAT and CDR2 is FQNNGV. The CDR3 nucleotides read TGTGCCAGCAGCTTAGCTCCGACTAGGCGTGACTTC. Residues: CASSLAPTRRDF. The full variable domain, rest sourced from reference TRBV11-2 and TRBJ2-5, is EAGVAQSPRYKIIEKRQSVAFWCNPISGHATLYWYQQILGQGPKLLIQFQNNGVVDDSQLPKDRFSAERLKGVDSTLKIQPAKLEDSAVYLCASSLAPTRRDFGPGTRLLVL.

The CDR3 sequence is CASSYSIGMSNEKLFF. CDR3 nucleotides: TGTGCCAGCAGTTACTCGATCGGGATGTCTAATGAAAAACTGTTTTTT. The chain recombines TRBV6-5 with TRBJ1-4; D is ambiguous. The ends were cut back, 0 bases at V and 3 bases at J, with 11 bases in the middle. Germline values: CDR1 MNHEY, CDR2 SVGAGI. CDR3 length equals 16 residues.

This clonotype was seen repeatedly, ten times or more. The rearrangement uses TRBV29-1 and TRBJ2-4, with D possibly matching TRBD1 (6 bases). In germline, CDR1 is SQVTM, CDR2 ANQGSEA. Trimming cost V 3 bases and J 7 bases, with 13 bases left between them. This CDR3 contains 13 residues. The CDR3 bases are TGCAGCGTTGATGGTGAAAGGGGGAACATTCAGTACTTC. Translation: CSVDGERGNIQYF.

The chain couples TRBV27 to TRBJ1-1; possible D gene TRBD1, 5 bases. There are 14 residues in the CDR3. From germline, CDR1 is MNHEY and CDR2 SMNVEV (reference sequence). Deletions cut 7 bases from V and 4 bases from J, with 16 bases between. The CDR3 protein is CASNRIDRSTEAFF. CDR3 nucleotide sequence: TGTGCCAGCAACCGGATTGACAGAAGCACTGAAGCTTTCTTT.

The genes are TRBV3-1 and TRBJ2-7; 10 bases agree with TRBD2. The CDR3 extends over 16 amino acids. CDR1 and CDR2 (germline): LGHDT, YNNKEL (reference sequence). The J segment lost 4 bases and the V segment lost 4 bases, leaving 10 bases of the junction unmatched. The CDR3 region is CASSPLLLAGEYEQYF. DNA of the CDR3: TGTGCCAGCAGCCCACTCCTTCTAGCGGGGGAGTACGAGCAGTACTTC.

This clonotype came up many times. V is TRBV18 and J is TRBJ2-5; the D is unclear. The CDR3 consists of 12 residues. Germline CDR1 is KGHSH and CDR2 is LQKENI. The V end was cut by 4 bases, the J end by 5 bases, with 8 bases between. The CDR3 DNA reads as TGTGCCAGCTCACGGAATGTCGAGACCCAGTACTTC. It encodes CASSRNVETQYF.

This clonotype was observed many times. J is TRBJ2-7 and V is TRBV28, with D unclear. The CDR3 contains 15 residues. The V end lost 3 bases, the J end lost 2 bases, and 14 bases lay between the germline ends. Germline V CDR1 and CDR2: MDHEN, SYDVKM. The CDR3 region is CASSFSEMLAYEQYF. The CDR3 DNA reads as TGTGCCAGCAGTTTCTCCGAAATGCTTGCCTACGAGCAGTACTTC.

This clonotype was picked up a small number of times. The chain employs TRBV30 and TRBJ1-1, with D perhaps TRBD1 (6 bases). Germline values: CDR1 GTSNPN, CDR2 SVGIG (reference sequence). V was clipped by 5 bases and J by 5 bases, with 18 bases between them. This CDR3 is 14 amino acids long. The CDR3 is CAWVRGGVTTEAFF. CDR3 bases: TGTGCCTGGGTCAGGGGTGGGGTAACGACTGAAGCTTTCTTT.

This clonotype is medium-sized (0.01 to 0.1%) by share. This chain connects TRBV20-1 to TRBJ1-2; D unclear. In germline, CDR1 is DFQATT, CDR2 SNEGSKA (reference sequence). The germline V and J ends were trimmed by 3 bases and 4 bases, with 9 bases remaining between them. The CDR3 extends over 12 amino acids. The CDR3 is CSASEGSYGYTF. The CDR3 nucleotides read TGCAGTGCTAGTGAAGGGAGCTATGGCTACACCTTC.

In its sample, this clonotype was seen many times. The CDR3 DNA reads TGTGCCAGCAGCTTAACCGGCGAGGGACAGTTTGGGGCCAACGTCCTGACTTTC. Translating it yields CASSLTGEGQFGANVLTF. The J gene is TRBJ2-6, the V gene TRBV7-3, with 7 bases fitting TRBD1. This CDR3 contains 18 residues. After removal of 0 bases from V and 3 bases from J, the junction contained 8 bases not matched to a gene. CDR1 and CDR2 from the germline V gene are SGHTA and FQGTGA.

This clonotype was recorded a few times. J is TRBJ2-7 and V is TRBV10-3; the D is unclear. CDR3 size: 13 residues. Germline CDR1 and CDR2: ENHRY and SYGVKD. V was trimmed by 6 bases and J by 4 bases, leaving 13 bases between them. The CDR3 DNA is TGTGCCATCAGGGGGAACAGCAATTACGAGCAGTACTTC. As protein: CAIRGNSNYEQYF.

This clonotype was detected ten times or more. V is TRBV29-1 and J is TRBJ2-7, with TRBD1 identical over 9 bases. The CDR3 covers 13 residues. V lost 7 bases to trimming and J lost 2 bases; unmatched junction nucleotides: 6. Germline V CDR1 and CDR2: SQVTM, ANQGSEA. CDR3 loop: CSAGTGRTYEQYF. DNA of the CDR3: TGCAGCGCGGGGACAGGGAGGACCTACGAGCAGTACTTC.

This clonotype was counted only a few times. The genes are TRBV2 and TRBJ2-3; 7 positions match TRBD1. Unmatched junction bases numbered 10, after V lost 6 bases and J lost 1 base. CDR1 is SNHLY, CDR2 FYNNEI, per germline. The CDR3 has 16 residues. CDR3 bases: TGTGCCAGCAGCCCCCGGACAGGCTCTCGCACAGATACGCAGTATTTT. Translating gives CASSPRTGSRTDTQYF.